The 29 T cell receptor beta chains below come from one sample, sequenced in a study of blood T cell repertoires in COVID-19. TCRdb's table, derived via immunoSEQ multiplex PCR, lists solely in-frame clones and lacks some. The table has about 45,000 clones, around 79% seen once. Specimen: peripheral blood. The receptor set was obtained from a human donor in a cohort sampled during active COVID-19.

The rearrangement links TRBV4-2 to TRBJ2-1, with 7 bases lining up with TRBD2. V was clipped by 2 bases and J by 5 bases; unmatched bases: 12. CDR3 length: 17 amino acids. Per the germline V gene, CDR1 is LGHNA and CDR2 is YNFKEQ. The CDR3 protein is CASSQKNRGSVDNEQFF. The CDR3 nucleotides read TGTGCCAGCAGCCAAAAGAACCGCGGGAGTGTGGACAATGAGCAGTTCTTC.

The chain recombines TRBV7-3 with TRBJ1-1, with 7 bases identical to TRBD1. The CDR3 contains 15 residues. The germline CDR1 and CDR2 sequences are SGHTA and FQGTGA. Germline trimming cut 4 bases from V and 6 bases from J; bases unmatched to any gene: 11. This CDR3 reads CASSSGQLGRAEAFF. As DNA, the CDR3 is TGTGCCAGCAGCTCGGGACAGTTAGGGCGCGCTGAAGCTTTCTTT.

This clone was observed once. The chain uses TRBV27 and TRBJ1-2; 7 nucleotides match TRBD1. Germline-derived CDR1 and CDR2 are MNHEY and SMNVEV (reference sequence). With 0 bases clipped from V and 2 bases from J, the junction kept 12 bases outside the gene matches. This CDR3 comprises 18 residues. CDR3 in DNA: TGTGCCAGCAGTTTATCTGGCGTGGGCAGGGGGGACAACTATGGCTACACCTTC. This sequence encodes CASSLSGVGRGDNYGYTF.

The CDR3 loop reads CASKLTPGTDTQYF. CDR3 DNA sequence: TGTGCCAGCAAGCTTACCCCGGGCACAGATACGCAGTATTTT. The chain links TRBV2 to TRBJ2-3; D unclear. The CDR3 consists of 14 residues. The V gene's germline CDR1 is SNHLY and CDR2 FYNNEI. Trimming took 7 bases from V and 1 from J, leaving 12 bases between them. Full variable domain (outside the CDR3, taken from reference TRBV2 and TRBJ2-3): EPEVTQTPSHQVTQMGQEVILRCVPISNHLYFYWYRQILGQKVEFLVSFYNNEISEKSEIFDDQFSVERPDGSNFTLKIRSTKLEDSAMYFCASKLTPGTDTQYFGPGTRLTVL.

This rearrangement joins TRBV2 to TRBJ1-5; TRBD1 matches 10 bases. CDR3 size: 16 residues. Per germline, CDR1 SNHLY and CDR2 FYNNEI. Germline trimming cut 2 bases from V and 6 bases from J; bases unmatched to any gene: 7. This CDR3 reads CASSEFLTGGFQPQHF. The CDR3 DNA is TGTGCCAGCAGTGAATTTTTGACAGGGGGCTTTCAGCCCCAGCATTTT.

This chain's CDR3 is CASSPRDSVYEQYF. The CDR3 DNA is TGTGCCAGCAGCCCCAGGGACTCCGTGTACGAGCAGTACTTC. The chain couples TRBV9 to TRBJ2-7; D possibly corresponds to TRBD2 (6 bases). Trimming removed 4 bases from V and 4 bases from J, with 15 bases in between. The germline V gene has CDR1 SGDLS and CDR2 YYNGEE. The CDR3 totals 14 residues.

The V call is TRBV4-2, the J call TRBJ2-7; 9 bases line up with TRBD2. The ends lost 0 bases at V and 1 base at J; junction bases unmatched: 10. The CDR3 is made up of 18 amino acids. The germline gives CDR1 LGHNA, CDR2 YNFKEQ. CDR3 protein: CASSQDDYSGSLSYEQYF. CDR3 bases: TGTGCCAGCAGCCAAGATGATTATAGCGGGAGTCTTTCCTACGAGCAGTACTTC.

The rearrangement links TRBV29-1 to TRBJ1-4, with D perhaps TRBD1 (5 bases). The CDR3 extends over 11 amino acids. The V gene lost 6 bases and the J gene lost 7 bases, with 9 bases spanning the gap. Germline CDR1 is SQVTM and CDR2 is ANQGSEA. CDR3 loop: CSVERGEKLFF. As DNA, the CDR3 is TGCAGCGTCGAAAGGGGTGAAAAACTGTTTTTT.

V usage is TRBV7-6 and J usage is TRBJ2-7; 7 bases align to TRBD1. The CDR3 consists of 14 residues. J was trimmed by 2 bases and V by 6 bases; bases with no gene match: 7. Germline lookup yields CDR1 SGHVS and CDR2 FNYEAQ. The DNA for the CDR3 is TGTGCCAGCAGTTTTACCCAGGGGGCCTACGAGCAGTACTTC. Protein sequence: CASSFTQGAYEQYF.

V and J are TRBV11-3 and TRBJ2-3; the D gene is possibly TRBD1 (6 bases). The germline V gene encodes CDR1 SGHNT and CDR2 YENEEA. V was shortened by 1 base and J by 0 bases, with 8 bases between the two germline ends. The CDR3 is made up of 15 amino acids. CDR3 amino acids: CASSLGQGSTDTQYF. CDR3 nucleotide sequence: TGTGCCAGCAGCTTAGGCCAGGGGAGCACAGATACGCAGTATTTT.

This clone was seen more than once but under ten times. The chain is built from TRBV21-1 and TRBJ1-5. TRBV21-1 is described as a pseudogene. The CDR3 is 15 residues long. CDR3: CASSKASYSNQPQHF. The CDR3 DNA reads TGTGCCAGCAGCAAAGCCTCTTATAGCAATCAGCCCCAGCATTTT.

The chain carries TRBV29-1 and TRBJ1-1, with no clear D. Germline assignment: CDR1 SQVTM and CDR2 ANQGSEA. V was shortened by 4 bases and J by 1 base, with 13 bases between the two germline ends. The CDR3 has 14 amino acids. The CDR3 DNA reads TGCAGCGTTGGATCTTTGGCAGGGAACACTGAAGCTTTCTTT. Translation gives CSVGSLAGNTEAFF.

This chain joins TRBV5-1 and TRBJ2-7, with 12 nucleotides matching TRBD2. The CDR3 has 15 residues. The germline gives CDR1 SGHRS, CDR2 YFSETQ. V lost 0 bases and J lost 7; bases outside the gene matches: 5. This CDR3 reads CASSLGEGLAGEQYF. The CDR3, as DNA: TGCGCCAGCAGCTTGGGAGAAGGACTAGCGGGGGAGCAGTACTTC. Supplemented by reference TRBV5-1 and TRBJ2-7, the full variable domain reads KAGVTQTPRYLIKTRGQQVTLSCSPISGHRSVSWYQQTPGQGLQFLFEYFSETQRNKGNFPGRFSGRQFSNSRSEMNVSTLELGDSALYLCASSLGEGLAGEQYFGPGTRLTVT.

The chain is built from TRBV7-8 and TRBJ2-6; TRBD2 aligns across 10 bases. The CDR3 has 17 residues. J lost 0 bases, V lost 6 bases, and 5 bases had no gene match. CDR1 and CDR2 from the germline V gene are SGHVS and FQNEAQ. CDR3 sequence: CASSFVAGGSGANVLTF. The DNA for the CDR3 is TGTGCCAGCAGTTTTGTAGCGGGGGGCTCTGGGGCCAACGTCCTGACTTTC.

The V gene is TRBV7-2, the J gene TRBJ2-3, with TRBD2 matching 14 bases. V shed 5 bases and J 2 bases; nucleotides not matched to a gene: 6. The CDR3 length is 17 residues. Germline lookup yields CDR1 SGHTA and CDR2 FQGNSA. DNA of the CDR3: TGTGCCAGCAGCCACGGACTAGCGGGAGGACCCACAGATACGCAGTATTTT. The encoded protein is CASSHGLAGGPTDTQYF.

CDR3 coding DNA: TGTGCCATCACCGGACTAGCCACAGATACGCAGTATTTT. Translating it yields CAITGLATDTQYF. The chain combines TRBV2 with TRBJ2-3; TRBD2 matches 8 bases. The CDR3 totals 13 residues. The germline CDR1 and CDR2 sequences are SNHLY and FYNNEI. Trimming removed 10 bases from V and 2 bases from J; junction bases left unmatched: 5.

CDR3 in amino acids: CASSLGGGSEAFF. The CDR3 DNA follows: TGTGCCAGCAGTCTGGGAGGGGGATCTGAAGCTTTCTTT. The rearrangement joins TRBV12-3 or TRBV12-4 to TRBJ1-1; D perhaps matches TRBD1 (6 bases). CDR3 length equals 13 residues. Trimming left V 5 bases short and J 6 bases short, with 13 bases between.

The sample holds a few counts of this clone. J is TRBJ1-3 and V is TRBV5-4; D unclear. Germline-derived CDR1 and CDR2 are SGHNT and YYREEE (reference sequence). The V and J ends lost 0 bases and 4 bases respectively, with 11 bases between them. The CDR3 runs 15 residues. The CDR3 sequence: CASSLGIVAGNTIYF. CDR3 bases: TGTGCCAGCAGCTTGGGAATTGTAGCGGGAAACACCATATATTTT. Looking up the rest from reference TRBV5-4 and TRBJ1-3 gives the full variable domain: ETGVTQSPTHLIKTRGQQVTLRCSSQSGHNTVSWYQQALGQGPQFIFQYYREEENGRGNFPPRFSGLQFPNYSSELNVNALELDDSALYLCASSLGIVAGNTIYFGEGSWLTVV.

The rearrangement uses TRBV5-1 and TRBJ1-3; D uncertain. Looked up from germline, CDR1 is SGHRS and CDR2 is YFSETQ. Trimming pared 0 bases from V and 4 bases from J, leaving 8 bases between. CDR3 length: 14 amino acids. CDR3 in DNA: TGCGCCAGCAGCTTGGGGTCAGGAGGAAACACCATATATTTT. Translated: CASSLGSGGNTIYF.

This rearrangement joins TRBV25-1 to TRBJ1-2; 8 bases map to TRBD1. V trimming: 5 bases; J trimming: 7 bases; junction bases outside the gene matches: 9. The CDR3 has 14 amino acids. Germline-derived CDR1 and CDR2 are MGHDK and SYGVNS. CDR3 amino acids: CASSWDRYQSGYTF. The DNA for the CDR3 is TGTGCCAGCAGTTGGGACAGGTATCAGAGTGGCTACACCTTC.

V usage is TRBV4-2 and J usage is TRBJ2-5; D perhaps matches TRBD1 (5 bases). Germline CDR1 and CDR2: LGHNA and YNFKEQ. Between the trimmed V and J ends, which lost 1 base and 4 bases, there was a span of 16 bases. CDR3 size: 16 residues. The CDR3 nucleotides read TGTGCCAGCAGCCAAGGCCCGGCGCAGGGTCCAGAGACCCAGTACTTC. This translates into CASSQGPAQGPETQYF.

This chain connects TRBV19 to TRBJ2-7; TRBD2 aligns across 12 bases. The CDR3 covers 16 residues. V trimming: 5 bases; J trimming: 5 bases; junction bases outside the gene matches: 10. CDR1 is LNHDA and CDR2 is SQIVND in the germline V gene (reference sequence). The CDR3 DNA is TGTGCCAGTAGTGGCAGACTAGCGGGAGACAGCCACGAGCAGTACTTC. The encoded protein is CASSGRLAGDSHEQYF.

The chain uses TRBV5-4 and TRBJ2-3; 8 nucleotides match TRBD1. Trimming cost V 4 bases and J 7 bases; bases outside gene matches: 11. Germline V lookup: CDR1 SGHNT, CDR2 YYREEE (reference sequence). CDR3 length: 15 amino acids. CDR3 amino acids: CASSLTGDELNTQYF. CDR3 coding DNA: TGTGCCAGCAGCCTGACAGGGGACGAGTTGAATACGCAGTATTTT.

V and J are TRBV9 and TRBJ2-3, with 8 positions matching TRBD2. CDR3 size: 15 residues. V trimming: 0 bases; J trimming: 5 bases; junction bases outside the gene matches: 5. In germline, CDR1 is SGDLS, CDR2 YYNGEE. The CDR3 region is CASSVDGRAVDTQYF. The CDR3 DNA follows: TGTGCCAGCAGCGTAGACGGGAGGGCCGTAGATACGCAGTATTTT.

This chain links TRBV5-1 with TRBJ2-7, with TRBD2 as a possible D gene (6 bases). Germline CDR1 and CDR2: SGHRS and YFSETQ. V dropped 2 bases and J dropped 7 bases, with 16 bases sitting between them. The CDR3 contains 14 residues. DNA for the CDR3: TGCGCCAGCAGCTTAACGAGGGTGGAGGGGGAGCAGTACTTC. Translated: CASSLTRVEGEQYF.

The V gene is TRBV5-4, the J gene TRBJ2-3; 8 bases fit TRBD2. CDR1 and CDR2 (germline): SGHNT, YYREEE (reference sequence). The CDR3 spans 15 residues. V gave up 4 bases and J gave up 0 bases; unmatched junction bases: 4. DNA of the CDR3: TGTGCCAGCAGCGGGTCTAGCGGGAGCACAGATACGCAGTATTTT. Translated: CASSGSSGSTDTQYF.

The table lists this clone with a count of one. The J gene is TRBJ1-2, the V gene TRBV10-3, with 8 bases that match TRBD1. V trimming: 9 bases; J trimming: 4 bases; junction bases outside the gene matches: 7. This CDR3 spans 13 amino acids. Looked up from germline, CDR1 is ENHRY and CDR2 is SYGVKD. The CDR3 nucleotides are TGTGCCATTCCTGACAGGGGTGGCTATGGCTACACCTTC. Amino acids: CAIPDRGGYGYTF.

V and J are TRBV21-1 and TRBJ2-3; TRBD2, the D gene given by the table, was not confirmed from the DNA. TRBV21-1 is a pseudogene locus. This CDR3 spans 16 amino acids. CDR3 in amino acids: CASSKVRREVRDTQYF. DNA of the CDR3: TGTGCCAGCAGCAAAGTACGGCGGGAGGTTCGGGATACGCAGTATTTT.

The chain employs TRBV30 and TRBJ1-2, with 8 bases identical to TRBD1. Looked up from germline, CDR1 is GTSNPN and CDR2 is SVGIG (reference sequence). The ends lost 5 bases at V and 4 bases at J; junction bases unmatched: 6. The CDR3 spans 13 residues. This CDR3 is CAWATGGVYGYTF. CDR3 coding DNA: TGTGCCTGGGCTACAGGGGGGGTCTATGGCTACACCTTC.